The 14 T cell receptor beta chains below come from one sample, sequenced in a study of PD-1 blockade in mismatch repair-deficient tumors. Libraries were prepared by immunoSEQ multiplex PCR; TCRdb keeps only in-frame clonotypes and omits some of them. The top ten clones hold 2.5% to 3.5% of a sample with tens of thousands of clones, less than 85% of them seen once. The input for sequencing was PBMCs, taken before pembrolizumab treatment. These receptors were taken from an adult with mismatch repair-deficient cancer.

This clone has only a few counts. This chain uses TRBV29-1 with TRBJ2-7, with 11 bases fitting TRBD2. V lost 7 bases to trimming and J lost 3 bases; unmatched junction nucleotides: 2. This CDR3 has 12 residues. Looked up from germline, CDR1 is SQVTM and CDR2 is ANQGSEA. The CDR3 nucleotides are TGCAGCGGGGGGACTAGCGGCTACGAGCAGTACTTC. Residues: CSGGTSGYEQYF.

This rearrangement joins TRBV19 to TRBJ1-5; no clear D. The CDR3 covers 16 residues. Germline values: CDR1 LNHDA, CDR2 SQIVND (reference sequence). V lost 1 base to trimming and J lost 0 bases, with 10 bases between them. The CDR3 sequence is CASSIGEGYSNQPQHF. The CDR3 nucleotides are TGTGCCAGTAGTATAGGGGAGGGCTATAGCAATCAGCCCCAGCATTTT.

The V and J genes are TRBV9 and TRBJ2-3; 8 positions agree with TRBD1. V dropped 4 bases and J dropped 4; count of bases not matched to a gene: 11. CDR3 length: 16 amino acids. Germline assignment: CDR1 SGDLS and CDR2 YYNGEE. For the CDR3, the DNA is TGTGCCAGCAGCCCTTGGACAGGGAGCGAATCAGATACGCAGTATTTT. Protein: CASSPWTGSESDTQYF.

The J gene is TRBJ1-1, the V gene TRBV6-5, with D perhaps matching TRBD1 (5 bases). CDR1 is MNHEY, CDR2 SVGAGI, per germline. V lost 6 bases and J lost 0, with 14 bases in between. The CDR3 loop spans 15 amino acids. The CDR3 DNA reads TGTGCCAGCAGCTGGGAGGGGACCATGAACACTGAAGCTTTCTTT. It is translated as CASSWEGTMNTEAFF.

The chain employs TRBV7-6 and TRBJ2-3; 8 bases align to TRBD2. The V segment lost 6 bases and the J segment 3 bases; nucleotides outside the gene matches: 8. The CDR3 has 15 amino acids. CDR1 and CDR2 (germline): SGHVS, FNYEAQ. Written as DNA, the CDR3 is TGTGCCAGCAGTCGACTAGCGTACAGAACAGATACGCAGTATTTT. Protein product: CASSRLAYRTDTQYF.

The V and J genes are TRBV2 and TRBJ2-5; D is perhaps TRBD1 (6 bases). The CDR3 runs to 12 residues. Between the trimmed V and J ends, which lost 2 bases and 5 bases, there was a span of 6 bases. Germline-derived CDR1 and CDR2 are SNHLY and FYNNEI. The CDR3 reads CASSEQGETQYF. The CDR3 DNA reads as TGTGCCAGCAGTGAACAGGGGGAGACCCAGTACTTC.

The V and J genes are TRBV6-1 and TRBJ2-1, with 8 bases identical to TRBD1. Germline-derived CDR1 and CDR2 are MNHNS and SASEGT. Trimming removed 0 bases from V and 4 bases from J; junction bases left unmatched: 2. The CDR3 covers 15 residues. The CDR3 nucleotides read TGTGCCAGCAGTGAAGCACAGGGGGGTTACAATGAGCAGTTCTTC. Translating gives CASSEAQGGYNEQFF.

The V call is TRBV2, the J call TRBJ2-5; 7 nucleotides match TRBD1. The V gene's germline CDR1 is SNHLY and CDR2 FYNNEI. The CDR3 has 15 amino acids. Trimming cost V 4 bases and J 1 base; bases outside gene matches: 6. This CDR3 reads CASSVTGLGQETQYF. For the CDR3, the DNA is TGTGCCAGCAGTGTGACAGGGTTAGGCCAAGAGACCCAGTACTTC.

The CDR3 DNA follows: TGTGCCAGCAGTACCATCGGACTAGCGGGCCCCACAGATACGCAGTATTTT. This gives the protein CASSTIGLAGPTDTQYF. The chain combines TRBV28 with TRBJ2-3; 11 bases map to TRBD2. The germline CDR1 and CDR2 sequences are MDHEN and SYDVKM. With V trimmed by 5 bases and J by 2 bases, 9 bases remained unmatched. The CDR3 spans 17 residues.

This chain joins TRBV7-2 and TRBJ2-7; no clear D. From germline, CDR1 is SGHTA and CDR2 FQGNSA. CDR3 length: 15 amino acids. The germline V and J ends were trimmed by 1 base and 2 bases, with 12 bases remaining between them. The CDR3 DNA follows: TGTGCCAGCAGCTTAGGTCGAGCTGAAGCCTACGAGCAGTACTTC. It translates to CASSLGRAEAYEQYF.

The chain employs TRBV9 and TRBJ2-2, with 11 bases lining up with TRBD2. CDR1 and CDR2 from the germline V gene are SGDLS and YYNGEE. The ends lost 2 bases at V and 5 bases at J; junction bases unmatched: 8. CDR3 length equals 17 residues. CDR3 DNA: TGTGCCAGCAGCGTCCTACCCCGGACTAGCGGGACCGGGGAGCTGTTTTTT. This gives the protein CASSVLPRTSGTGELFF. The whole variable domain, filled in from reference TRBV9 and TRBJ2-2, reads DSGVTQTPKHLITATGQRVTLRCSPRSGDLSVYWYQQSLDQGLQFLIQYYNGEERAKGNILERFSAQQFPDLHSELNLSSLELGDSALYFCASSVLPRTSGTGELFFGEGSRLTVL.

This clone was recorded once. The chain is built from TRBV28 and TRBJ2-2; 10 bases align to TRBD2. The CDR3 is 17 amino acids. With 5 bases clipped from V and 5 bases from J, the junction kept 11 bases outside the gene matches. Germline V CDR1 and CDR2: MDHEN, SYDVKM. The CDR3 DNA follows: TGTGCCAGCAGTCCCCTCCTACTAGCGGGAAGAACCGGGGAGCTGTTTTTT. The encoded protein is CASSPLLLAGRTGELFF.

The chain recombines TRBV4-1 with TRBJ1-3; 8 positions agree with TRBD1. The germline V gene has CDR1 MGHRA and CDR2 YSYEKL. After removal of 4 bases from V and 2 bases from J, the junction contained 4 bases not matched to a gene. The CDR3 contains 15 residues. CDR3 DNA: TGCGCCAGCAGCCCTGACAGGGGCGCTGGAAACACCATATATTTT. This sequence encodes CASSPDRGAGNTIYF.

This chain joins TRBV19 and TRBJ1-6; 7 nucleotides agree with TRBD1. The germline V gene encodes CDR1 LNHDA and CDR2 SQIVND (reference sequence). V shed 4 bases and J 8 bases; nucleotides not matched to a gene: 2. The CDR3 spans 13 residues. CDR3 nucleotides: TGTGCCAGTAGTACGGGACAGTATTCACCCCTCCACTTT. Translation gives CASSTGQYSPLHF. Using reference TRBV19 and TRBJ1-6 for the parts outside the CDR3, the full variable domain is DGGITQSPKYLFRKEGQNVTLSCEQNLNHDAMYWYRQDPGQGLRLIYYSQIVNDFQKGDIAEGYSVSREKKESFPLTVTSAQKNPTAFYLCASSTGQYSPLHFGNGTRLTVT.